The 7 T cell receptor beta chains presented below share a single source sample, sequenced in a study of blood T cell repertoires in COVID-19. Sequenced by immunoSEQ multiplex PCR; TCRdb stores in-frame clones only, minus some. Among around 150,000 clones listed, roughly 87% were seen once. Sequences were obtained from peripheral blood. The source of these receptors is a woman aged 55-70 years with active or convalescent COVID-19.

The chain couples TRBV28 to TRBJ1-1; 7 nucleotides agree with TRBD1. The CDR3 has 14 residues. The V gene's germline CDR1 is MDHEN and CDR2 SYDVKM. Trimming removed 3 bases from V and 4 bases from J; junction bases left unmatched: 5. CDR3 region: CASSFRQGGTEAFF. The CDR3, as DNA: TGTGCCAGCAGTTTCCGGCAGGGGGGCACTGAAGCTTTCTTT.

The chain is built from TRBV6-2 or TRBV6-3 and TRBJ2-3; 8 nucleotides match TRBD2. V was pared by 4 bases and J by 1 base, with 1 base of the junction left unmatched. CDR3 size: 14 residues. CDR1 MNHEY and CDR2 SVGEGT come from the germline V gene. As DNA, the CDR3 is TGTGCCAGCAGTTCGCGGGGGGGCACAGATACGCAGTATTTT. This translates into CASSSRGGTDTQYF.

The J gene is TRBJ2-3, the V gene TRBV2, with 7 bases identical to TRBD1. With 4 bases clipped from V and 5 bases from J, the junction kept 9 bases outside the gene matches. This CDR3 is built from 15 residues. Germline CDR1 SNHLY, CDR2 FYNNEI. The CDR3 loop reads CASSGLEGAGDTQYF. The DNA of the CDR3 is TGTGCCAGCAGTGGATTAGAGGGGGCCGGAGATACGCAGTATTTT.

The rearrangement joins TRBV7-2 to TRBJ2-3, with 10 positions matching TRBD2. The CDR3 has 15 residues. Germline assignment: CDR1 SGHTA and CDR2 FQGNSA. V trimming: 2 bases; J trimming: 10 bases; junction bases outside the gene matches: 9. The CDR3 sequence is CASSLSVGTSDPQYF. Written as DNA, the CDR3 is TGTGCCAGCAGCTTATCAGTTGGGACTAGCGACCCGCAGTATTTT.

The chain employs TRBV4-3 and TRBJ2-1; the D gene is possibly TRBD2 (6 bases). The CDR3 is 12 amino acids. V was pared by 3 bases and J by 13 bases, with 13 bases between. Looked up from germline, CDR1 is LGHNA and CDR2 is YSLEER. The CDR3 bases are TGCGCCAGCAGCCAGACGTCGGGGGTACAGTTCTTC. This translates into CASSQTSGVQFF.

V usage is TRBV18 and J usage is TRBJ2-2; TRBD2 is a possible D gene (5 bases). Trimming removed 3 bases from V and 0 bases from J, with 8 bases in between. Germline values: CDR1 KGHSH, CDR2 LQKENI. The CDR3 is 15 residues long. The CDR3 DNA is TGTGCCAGCTCACCGGGAGTTCCGAACACCGGGGAGCTGTTTTTT. Amino acid sequence: CASSPGVPNTGELFF.

This sequence joins TRBV6-5 and TRBJ1-2; D remains unclear. The CDR3 contains 13 residues. Trimming removed 7 bases at V and 2 bases at J, with 11 bases between. The germline CDR1 and CDR2 sequences are MNHEY and SVGAGI. The CDR3 nucleotides are TGTGCCAGCAAATCCACAGAAAACTATGGCTACACCTTC. The encoded protein is CASKSTENYGYTF.